This T cell receptor beta chain was recorded in a study of blood T cell dynamics during melanoma immunotherapy. Whole-study results and caveats: Clones driving repertoire changes may be melanoma-specific or general immune activation.

V was clipped by 3 bases and J by 4 bases, with 9 bases between them. The V gene's germline CDR1 is ENHRY and CDR2 SYGVKD. The length of the CDR3 is 13 residues. The time point here: week 3, after first cycle of checkpoint inhibitor. Patients had no prior systemic cancer treatment, immunosuppressants or other active cancers. Sequencing was performed with immunoSEQ multiplex PCR; in TCRdb, only in-frame clones are kept and a portion is missing. The sample holds about 8,600 clones, nearly 90% seen once. Concerning this clone itself: The antigen is unknown.

The sequence came from a human donor with melanoma. V is TRBV10-3 and J is TRBJ1-1; D unresolved. The sample in question was blood, obtained from a patient treated with checkpoint blockade. CDR3 protein: CAISELAITEAFF. CDR3 DNA: TGTGCCATCAGTGAACTGGCTATCACTGAAGCTTTCTTT.